Below, 6 T cell receptor beta chains from the same sample are listed, as sequenced in a study of blood T cell repertoires in COVID-19. The table came from immunoSEQ multiplex PCR; TCRdb's copy has only in-frame clones and leaves some out. The repertoire consists of roughly 70,000 clones, with more than 85% occurring once and the leading ten covering around 13%. Source material: peripheral blood. The receptors originated from a human donor with active COVID-19. The donor label of this sample is uncertain.

The V call is TRBV7-8, the J call TRBJ1-3, with a tentative D call TRBD1 (5 bases). The germline gives CDR1 SGHVS, CDR2 FQNEAQ. There are 16 residues in the CDR3. V lost 4 bases, J lost 0 bases, and 13 bases lay in between. The CDR3 is CASSWGGDPSGNTIYF. CDR3 nucleotide sequence: TGTGCCAGCAGCTGGGGAGGGGACCCCTCTGGAAACACCATATATTTT.

This chain connects TRBV2 to TRBJ2-7; 14 positions agree with TRBD2. Germline assignment: CDR1 SNHLY and CDR2 FYNNEI. Trimming at V came to 6 bases and at J to 3 bases, leaving 1 base not matched to a gene. The CDR3 extends over 14 amino acids. CDR3 in amino acids: CASRGTSGSYEQYF. The CDR3 DNA is TGTGCCAGCAGGGGGACTAGCGGGAGCTACGAGCAGTACTTC.

The chain is built from TRBV9 and TRBJ2-6, with 8 bases lining up with TRBD1. Trimming cost V 4 bases and J 0 bases; bases outside gene matches: 15. Germline values: CDR1 SGDLS, CDR2 YYNGEE. The CDR3 consists of 20 residues. The CDR3 nucleotides are TGTGCCAGCAGCACCCAAGCGGCGGGACAGGTGGTCTCTGGGGCCAACGTCCTGACTTTC. This translates into CASSTQAAGQVVSGANVLTF.

The chain is built from TRBV3-1 (or the pseudogene TRBV3-2) and TRBJ1-5, with a possible D match to TRBD1 (5 bases). This CDR3 region has 13 residues. V dropped 8 bases and J dropped 4 bases, with 12 bases sitting between them. CDR1 and CDR2 (germline): LGHDT, YNNKEL (reference sequence). In nucleotides, the CDR3 is TGTGCCAGCGGGGGGGGACGGAATCAGCCCCAGCATTTT. It specifies CASGGGRNQPQHF.

The chain carries TRBV7-8 and TRBJ2-7; TRBD1 aligns across 8 bases. V shed 1 base, J shed 2 bases, and the junction held 4 bases outside the gene matches. The length of the CDR3 is 15 residues. Germline V CDR1 and CDR2: SGHVS, FQNEAQ. CDR3 coding DNA: TGTGCCAGCAGCTTAGGACAGGGGACGACCTACGAGCAGTACTTC. The encoded protein is CASSLGQGTTYEQYF.

V is TRBV6-1 and J is TRBJ2-5; D not resolved. There are 13 residues in the CDR3. V was pared by 2 bases and J by 5 bases, with 9 bases between. CDR1 and CDR2 (germline): MNHNS, SASEGT. CDR3 bases: TGTGCCAGCAGTGAATCTAGACGGGAGACCCAGTACTTC. Encoded protein: CASSESRRETQYF.